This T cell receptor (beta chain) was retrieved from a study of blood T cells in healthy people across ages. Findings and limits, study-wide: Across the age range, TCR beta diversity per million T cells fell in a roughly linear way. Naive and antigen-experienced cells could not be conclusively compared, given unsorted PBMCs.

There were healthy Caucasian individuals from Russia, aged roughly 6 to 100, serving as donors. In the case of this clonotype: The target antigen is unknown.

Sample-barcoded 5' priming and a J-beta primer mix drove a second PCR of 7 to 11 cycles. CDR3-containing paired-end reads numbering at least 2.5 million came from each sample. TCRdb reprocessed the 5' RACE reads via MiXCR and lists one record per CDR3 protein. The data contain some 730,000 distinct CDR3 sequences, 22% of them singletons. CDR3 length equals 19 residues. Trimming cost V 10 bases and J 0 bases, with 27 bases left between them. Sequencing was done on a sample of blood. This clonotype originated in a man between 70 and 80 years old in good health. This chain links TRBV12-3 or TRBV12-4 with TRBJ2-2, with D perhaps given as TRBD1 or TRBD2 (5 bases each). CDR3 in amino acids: CATSTQVLGELSNTGELFF. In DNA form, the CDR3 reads TGTGCCACCTCTACGCAGGTGTTGGGGGAGCTATCGAACACCGGGGAGCTGTTTTTT.